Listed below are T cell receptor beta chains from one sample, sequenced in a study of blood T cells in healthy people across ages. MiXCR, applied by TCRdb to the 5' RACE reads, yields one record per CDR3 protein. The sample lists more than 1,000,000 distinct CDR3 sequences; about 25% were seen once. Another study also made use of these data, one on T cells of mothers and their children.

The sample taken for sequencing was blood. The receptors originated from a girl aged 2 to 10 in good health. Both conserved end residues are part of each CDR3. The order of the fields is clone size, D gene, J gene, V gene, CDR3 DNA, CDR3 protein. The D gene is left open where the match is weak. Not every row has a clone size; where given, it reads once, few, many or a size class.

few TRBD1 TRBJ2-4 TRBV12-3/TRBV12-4 TGTGCCAGCAGCCTCAGACGACAGGGGACGGGAAACATTCAGTACTTC CASSLRRQGTGNIQYF
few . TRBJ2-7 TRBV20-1 TGCAGTGCTAGAGATCAGCGGAGCTCCTACGAGCAGTACTTC CSARDQRSSYEQYF
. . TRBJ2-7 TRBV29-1 TGCAGCGTTGAACGGGAACCCTCCGAGCAGTACTTC CSVEREPSEQYF
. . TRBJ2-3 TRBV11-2 TGTGCCAGCAGCAACGGAAGGGGGACCAACACAGATACGCAGTATTTT CASSNGRGTNTDTQYF
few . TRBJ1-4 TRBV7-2 TGTGCCAGCAGCTTAGGGAGGGGCATATCCAATGAAAAACTGTTTTTT CASSLGRGISNEKLFF
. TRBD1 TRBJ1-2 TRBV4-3 TGCGCCAGCAGCCAAGGGAAAGGCCCCGGGACAGGGGAAGGCTACACCTTC CASSQGKGPGTGEGYTF
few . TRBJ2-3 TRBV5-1 TGCGCCAGCAGCCCAGGGGGGGTCATTGGAGATACGCAGTATTTT CASSPGGVIGDTQYF
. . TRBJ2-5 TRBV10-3 TGTGCCGTCAGTGAACGAGGGGAGACCCAGTACTTC CAVSERGETQYF
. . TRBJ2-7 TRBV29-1 TGCAGCGTTGTCCTAGCAACGTCCGGTTCCTACGAGCAGTACTTC CSVVLATSGSYEQYF
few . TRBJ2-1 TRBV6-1 TGTGCCAGCAGCCCTCCCCGGGCCATCTACAATGAGCAGTTCTTC CASSPPRAIYNEQFF
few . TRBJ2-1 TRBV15 TGTGCCACCAGCAGAGATCCCCACAATGAGCAGTTCTTC CATSRDPHNEQFF
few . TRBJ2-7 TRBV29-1 TGCAGCGTTGAAGGGGACCAGGGTTCCTACGAGCAGTACTTC CSVEGDQGSYEQYF
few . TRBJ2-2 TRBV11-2 TGTGCCAGCACCGAGGGAGACACCGGGGAGCTGTTTTTT CASTEGDTGELFF
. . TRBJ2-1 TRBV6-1 TGTGCCAGCAGGCAGAACGGCCAGGGACCTGAGCAGTTCTTC CASRQNGQGPEQFF
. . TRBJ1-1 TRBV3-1 TGTGCCAGCAGGCCGGCCGGGGGGACTGAAGCTTTCTTT CASRPAGGTEAFF
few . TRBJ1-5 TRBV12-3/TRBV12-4 TGTGCCAGCAGTCTCCGACGGGGGGCTGAAGGCAATCAGCCCCAGCATTTT CASSLRRGAEGNQPQHF
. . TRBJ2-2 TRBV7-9 TGTGCCAGCAGATCAGGACCATCCCCGAACACCGGGGAGCTGTTTTTT CASRSGPSPNTGELFF
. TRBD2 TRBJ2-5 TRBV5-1 TGCGCCAGCAGCTTAGACGGGGGGAAAGAAGAGACCCAGTACTTC CASSLDGGKEETQYF
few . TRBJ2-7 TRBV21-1 TGTGCCAGCAACAAAGAAGCACAGAGGGCCTACGAGCAGTACTTC CASNKEAQRAYEQYF
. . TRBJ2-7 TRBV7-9 TGTGCCAGCAGCCCGCAAGTGGGGGATACCTACGAGCAGTACTTC CASSPQVGDTYEQYF
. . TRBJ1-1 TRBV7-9 TGTGCCAGCAGCTTCTCGAGGGCGAACACTGAAGCTTTCTTT CASSFSRANTEAFF
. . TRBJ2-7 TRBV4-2 TGTGCCAGCAGCCAAGGAAGAGGAAAGGGACAACTTGGGTACGAGCAGTACTTC CASSQGRGKGQLGYEQYF
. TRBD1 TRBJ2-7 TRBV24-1 TGTGCCACCAGTGATGACAGGGTGCGGAACGAGCAGTACTTC CATSDDRVRNEQYF
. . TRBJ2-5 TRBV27 TGTGCCAGCAATGCCCTCCGGGACGGAGAGACCCAGTACTTC CASNALRDGETQYF
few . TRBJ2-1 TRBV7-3 TGTGCCAGCAGCGCCTCGGACACCTTGCAGTTCTTC CASSASDTLQFF
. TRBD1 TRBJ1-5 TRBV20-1 TGCAGTGCTCTGGGACAGGGGTGGGATCAGCCCCAGCATTTT CSALGQGWDQPQHF
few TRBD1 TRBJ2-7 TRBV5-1 TGCGCCAGCAGCTGGGACAGTAGGAACGAGCAGTACTTC CASSWDSRNEQYF
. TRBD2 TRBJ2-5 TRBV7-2 TGTGCCAGCAGCCGGGGGGTACTTCTTCAAGAGACCCAGTACTTC CASSRGVLLQETQYF
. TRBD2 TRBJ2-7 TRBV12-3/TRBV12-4 TGTGCCAGCAGTTTAGGACTAGCGGCTTACTACGAGCAGTACTTC CASSLGLAAYYEQYF
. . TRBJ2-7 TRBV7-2 TGTGCCAGCAGCTCTGCCGACGGGAGCATTGGTTTGTCGCTAGACGAGCAGTACTTC CASSSADGSIGLSLDEQYF
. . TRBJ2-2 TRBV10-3 TGTGCCATCAGTGGTTCGGAGGCCGGGGAGCTGTTTTTT CAISGSEAGELFF
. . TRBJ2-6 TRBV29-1 TGCAGCGTTGTGGGGGCCAGCTCTGGGGCCAACGTCCTGACTTTC CSVVGASSGANVLTF
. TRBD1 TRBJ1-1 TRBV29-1 TGCAGCGTTGAGACAGGGATTGAAGCTTTCTTT CSVETGIEAFF
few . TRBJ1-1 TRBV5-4 TGTGCCAGCAGCTTGGCCAGGGCGAACACTGAAGCTTTCTTT CASSLARANTEAFF
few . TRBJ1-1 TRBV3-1 TGTGCCAGCAGCCAAGATGGGGGCCTGAACACTGAAGCTTTCTTT CASSQDGGLNTEAFF
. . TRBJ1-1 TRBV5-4 TGTGCCAGCAGCCAAGGGGGAGGGCTCACTGAAGCTTTCTTT CASSQGGGLTEAFF
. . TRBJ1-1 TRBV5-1 TGCGCCAGCAGCTTAATGAGCATCTTTGACCCACTTTCAACGGAAGCTTTCTTT CASSLMSIFDPLSTEAFF
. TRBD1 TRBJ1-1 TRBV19 TGTGCCAGTAGTATAGTGACAGGGGGCACTGAAGCTTTCTTT CASSIVTGGTEAFF
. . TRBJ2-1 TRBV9 TGTGCCAGCAGCGTAGCCCGGGAAGGGAAAAATGAGCAGTTCTTC CASSVAREGKNEQFF
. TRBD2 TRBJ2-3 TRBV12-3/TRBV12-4 TGTGCCAGCAGTACAGCGGGGACGGCAGATACGCAGTATTTT CASSTAGTADTQYF
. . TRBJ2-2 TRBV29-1 TGCAGCGTTGGGAGTAGGAACACCGGGGAGCTGTTTTTT CSVGSRNTGELFF